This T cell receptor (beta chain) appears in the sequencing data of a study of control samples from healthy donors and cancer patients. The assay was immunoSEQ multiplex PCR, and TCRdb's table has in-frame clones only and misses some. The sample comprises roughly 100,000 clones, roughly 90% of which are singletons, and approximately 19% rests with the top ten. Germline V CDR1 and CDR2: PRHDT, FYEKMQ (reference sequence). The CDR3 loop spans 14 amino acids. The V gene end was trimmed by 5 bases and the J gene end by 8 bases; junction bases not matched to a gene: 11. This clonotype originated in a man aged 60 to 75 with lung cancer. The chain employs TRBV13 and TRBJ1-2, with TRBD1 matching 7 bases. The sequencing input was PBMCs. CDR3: CASSSRQGGKGYTF. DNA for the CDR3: TGTGCCAGCAGCAGTAGACAGGGTGGTAAGGGCTACACCTTC.